This T cell receptor beta chain was sequenced in a study of naive and memory T cell subsets. Adult healthy volunteers gave 2.5 ml peripheral blood for whole-blood RNA. A UMI-containing oligonucleotide was joined by 3' ligation to the TCR cDNA template. Blood and skin TCR RNA was reverse transcribed with alpha and beta constant primers. Four PCR rounds used nested alpha and beta constant region primers plus the SP2 primer. TCRdb itself ran the 5' RACE reads through MiXCR, one entry per CDR3 protein. The sample yields over 20,000 distinct CDR3 sequences, 20% to 25% seen once. Points on this clonotype: Its antigen is as yet unknown. A junction boundary mismatches the germline segment, possibly from a read error.

Overall study findings and caveats: TCR transcript changes with activation or differentiation may affect this RNA method.

Germline V gene data show CDR1 as MNHNS and CDR2 as SASEGT. This CDR3 contains 10 residues. V and J are TRBV6-1 and TRBJ2-5, with a possible D match to TRBD2 (5 bases). This receptor was obtained from a female donor in good health. CDR3 loop: CASSERERVF. Here the CDR3 DNA reads TGTGCCAGCAGTGAGCGAGAGAGGGTCTTC.